The 6 T cell receptor beta chains in this list originate from one sample, sequenced in a study of neurological immune-mediated disorders (dated by TCRdb to the late 2010s). The sample's time point label, in plain terms: longitudinal time-point 2. The library came from 5' RACE. Sequencing was performed on an Illumina HiSeq 2500. The public reads were reprocessed in TCRdb via fastp at Q25 and MiXCR, keeping in-frame beta chains. Rows are unified per CDR3 protein, each entry keeping the most common DNA and genes. Within this sample are roughly 34,000 distinct CDR3 sequences, with more than 10% of them counted one time only. Approximately 2.2% of the sample is held by the ten biggest clonotypes. The specimen sequenced was PBMCs. Receptor source: a woman aged 40 to 50 in good health.

This clonotype has ten or more counts. The chain employs TRBV7-2 and TRBJ2-7; TRBD2 aligns across 12 bases. The germline V gene has CDR1 SGHTA and CDR2 FQGNSA. The CDR3 consists of 16 residues. The ends lost 5 bases at V and 9 bases at J; junction bases unmatched: 14. The CDR3 DNA sequence: TGTGCCAGCAGCCCTCAAGCCTTGACTAGCGGGGGCGCGCAGTACTTC. Protein: CASSPQALTSGGAQYF.

This clonotype showed up many times. This chain links TRBV20-1 with TRBJ1-6; TRBD1 matches 9 bases. This CDR3 has 14 amino acids. V gave up 2 bases and J gave up 9 bases; unmatched junction bases: 5. Germline V gives CDR1 DFQATT, CDR2 SNEGSKA (reference sequence). CDR3 bases: TGCAGTGCTAGATTCGGGACAGGGTCTTCACCCCTCCACTTT. This sequence encodes CSARFGTGSSPLHF.

This clonotype was seen ten or more times. The chain employs TRBV20-1 and TRBJ2-1; TRBD2 aligns across 9 bases. The germline gives CDR1 DFQATT, CDR2 SNEGSKA (reference sequence). The CDR3 length is 15 residues. Trimming at V came to 2 bases and at J to 7 bases, leaving 9 bases not matched to a gene. CDR3 sequence: CSARNSGSESNEQFF. CDR3 sequence (DNA): TGCAGTGCTAGAAATAGCGGGAGCGAAAGTAATGAGCAGTTCTTC.

At least ten counts were recorded for this clonotype. V gene TRBV20-1 combines with J gene TRBJ1-1; D unclear. The ends were cut back, 6 bases at V and 0 bases at J, with 17 bases in the middle. CDR1 is DFQATT, CDR2 SNEGSKA, per germline (reference sequence). The CDR3 loop spans 15 amino acids. In nucleotides, the CDR3 is TGCAGTGCCCCCCGAGGGTCCGCGATGAACACTGAAGCTTTCTTT. Translating it yields CSAPRGSAMNTEAFF.

As regards this clonotype: Mismatch with germline at one junction end may stem from a read error. V and J are TRBV5-1 and TRBJ2-3, with TRBD1 identical over 9 bases. Germline V gives CDR1 SGHRS, CDR2 YFSETQ. The CDR3 extends over 15 amino acids. This chain's CDR3 is CASSSSTGGKDTQYF. The CDR3 DNA reads as TGCGCCAGCAGCTCCTCGACAGGGGGGAAAGATACGCAATATTTT.

This clonotype was recorded at least ten times. This chain connects TRBV20-1 to TRBJ1-2; 7 bases match TRBD1. The CDR3 has 15 amino acids. The germline gives CDR1 DFQATT, CDR2 SNEGSKA (reference sequence). The V segment lost 0 bases and the J segment 3 bases; nucleotides outside the gene matches: 7. The CDR3 DNA sequence: TGCAGTGCTAGAGACAGGGACAGTGCTGACTATGGCTACACCTTC. Residues: CSARDRDSADYGYTF.